The present TCR beta chain was sequenced within a study of blood T cells in healthy people across ages. With regard to this clonotype: Its matching antigen is unknown.

Losses at the gene ends were 5 bases for V and 3 bases for J; bases not matched to a gene: 7. Germline V lookup: CDR1 MNHNY, CDR2 SVGAGI (reference sequence). This CDR3 comprises 14 residues. Broader study findings: Older age went with lower TCR beta diversity per million T cells, in a roughly linear way.

Then a second PCR, running about 6 to 12 cycles, was carried out with a sample-barcoded 5' primer and a J-beta primer mix. Using its own MiXCR run on the 5' RACE reads, TCRdb lists one record per CDR3 protein. The repertoire includes about 1.8 million distinct CDR3 sequences, roughly 52% of them detected once, and roughly 2.1% sits in the top ten. The sequence came from a woman between 35 and 50 years old in good health. What was sequenced was blood. The chain joins TRBV6-6 to TRBJ2-7; the match to TRBD1 covers 7 bases. CDR3 in amino acids: CASSLTGIVYEQYF. In DNA, the CDR3 is TGTGCCAGCAGTCTGACAGGGATTGTCTACGAGCAGTACTTC.